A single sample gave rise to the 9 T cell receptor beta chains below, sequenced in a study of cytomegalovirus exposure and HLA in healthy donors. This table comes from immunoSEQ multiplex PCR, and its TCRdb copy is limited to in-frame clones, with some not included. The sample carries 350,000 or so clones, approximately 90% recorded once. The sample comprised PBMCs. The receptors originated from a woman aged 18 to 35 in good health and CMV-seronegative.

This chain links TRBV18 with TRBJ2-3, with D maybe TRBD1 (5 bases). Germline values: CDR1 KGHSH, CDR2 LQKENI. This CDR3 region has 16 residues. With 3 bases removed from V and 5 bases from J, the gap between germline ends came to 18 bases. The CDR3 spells CASSPTNRPLQDTQYF. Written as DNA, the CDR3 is TGTGCCAGCTCACCCACCAACAGGCCTCTCCAAGATACGCAGTATTTT.

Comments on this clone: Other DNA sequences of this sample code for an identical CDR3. The CDR3 spells CSVEKGDTGELFF. In DNA form, the CDR3 reads TGCAGCGTTGAAAAGGGGGACACCGGGGAGCTGTTTTTT. The chain links TRBV29-1 to TRBJ2-2, with D possibly being TRBD1 (6 bases). The length of the CDR3 is 13 residues. Trimming took 2 bases from V and 3 from J, leaving 7 bases between them. The germline V gene has CDR1 SQVTM and CDR2 ANQGSEA.

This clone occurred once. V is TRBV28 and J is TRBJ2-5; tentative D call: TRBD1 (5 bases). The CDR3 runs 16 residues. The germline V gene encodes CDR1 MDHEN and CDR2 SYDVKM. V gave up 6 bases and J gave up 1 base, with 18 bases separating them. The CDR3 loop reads CASRTPAIGAQETQYF. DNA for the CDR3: TGTGCCAGCAGGACACCTGCCATTGGGGCCCAAGAGACCCAGTACTTC.

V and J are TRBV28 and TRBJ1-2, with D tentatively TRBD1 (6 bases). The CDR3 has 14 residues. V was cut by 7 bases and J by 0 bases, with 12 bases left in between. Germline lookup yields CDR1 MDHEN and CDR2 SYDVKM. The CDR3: CASTTGFANYGYTF. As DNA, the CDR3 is TGTGCCAGCACAACAGGGTTCGCTAACTATGGCTACACCTTC.

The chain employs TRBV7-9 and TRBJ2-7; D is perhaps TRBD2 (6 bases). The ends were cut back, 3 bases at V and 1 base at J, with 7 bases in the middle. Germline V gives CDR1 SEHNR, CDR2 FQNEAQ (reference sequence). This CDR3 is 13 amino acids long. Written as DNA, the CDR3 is TGTGCCAGCAGCTTTAGCGGTTCCTACGAGCAGTACTTC. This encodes CASSFSGSYEQYF.

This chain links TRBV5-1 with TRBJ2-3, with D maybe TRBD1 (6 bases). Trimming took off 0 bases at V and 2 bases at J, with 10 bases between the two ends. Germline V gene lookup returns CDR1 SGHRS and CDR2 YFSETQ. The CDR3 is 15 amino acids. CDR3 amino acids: CASSLEGHPTDTQYF. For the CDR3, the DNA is TGCGCCAGCAGCTTGGAGGGACACCCCACAGATACGCAGTATTTT.

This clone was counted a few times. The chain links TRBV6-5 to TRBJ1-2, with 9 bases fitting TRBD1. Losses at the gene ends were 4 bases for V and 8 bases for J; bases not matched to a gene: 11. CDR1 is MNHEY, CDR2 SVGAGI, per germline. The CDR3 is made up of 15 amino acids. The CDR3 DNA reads TGTGCCAGCAGTTCACTGGGACAGGGATGGATCGGCTACACCTTC. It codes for CASSSLGQGWIGYTF.

This CDR3 is CASSFVGPRLGYTF. CDR3 coding DNA: TGTGCCAGCAGTTTCGTGGGGCCGCGACTGGGCTACACCTTC. V gene TRBV28 combines with J gene TRBJ1-2, with D possibly being TRBD1 (5 bases). V lost 3 bases, J lost 8 bases, and 16 bases lay in between. CDR1 MDHEN and CDR2 SYDVKM come from the germline V gene. CDR3 size: 14 residues.

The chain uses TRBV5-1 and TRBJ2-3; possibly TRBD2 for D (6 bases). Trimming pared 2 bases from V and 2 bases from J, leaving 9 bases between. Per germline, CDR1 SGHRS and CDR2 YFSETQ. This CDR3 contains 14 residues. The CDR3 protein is CASSFLANTDTQYF. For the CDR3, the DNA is TGCGCCAGCAGCTTTCTAGCGAACACAGATACGCAGTATTTT.